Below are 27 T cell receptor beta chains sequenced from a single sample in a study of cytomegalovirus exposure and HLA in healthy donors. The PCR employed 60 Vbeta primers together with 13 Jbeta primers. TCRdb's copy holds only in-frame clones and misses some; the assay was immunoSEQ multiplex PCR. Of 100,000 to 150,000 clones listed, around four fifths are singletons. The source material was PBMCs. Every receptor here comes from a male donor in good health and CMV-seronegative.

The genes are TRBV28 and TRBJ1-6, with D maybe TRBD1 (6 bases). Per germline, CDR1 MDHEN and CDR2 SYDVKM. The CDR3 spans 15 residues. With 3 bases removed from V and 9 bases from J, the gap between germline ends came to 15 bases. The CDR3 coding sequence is TGTGCCAGCAGTTTTTCAGGGGCGAGGGGTTCACCCCTCCACTTT. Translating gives CASSFSGARGSPLHF.

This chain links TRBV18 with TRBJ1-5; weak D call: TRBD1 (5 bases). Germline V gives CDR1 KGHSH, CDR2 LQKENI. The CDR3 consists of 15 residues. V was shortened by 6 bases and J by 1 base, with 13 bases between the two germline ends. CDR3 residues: CASSIAAGSNQPQHF. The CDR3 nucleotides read TGTGCCAGCTCGATAGCAGCAGGGAGCAATCAGCCCCAGCATTTT.

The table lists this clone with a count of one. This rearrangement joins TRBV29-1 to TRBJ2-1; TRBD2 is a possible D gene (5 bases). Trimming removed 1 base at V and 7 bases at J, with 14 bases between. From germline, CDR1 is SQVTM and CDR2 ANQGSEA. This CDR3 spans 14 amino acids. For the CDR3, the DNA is TGCAGCGTTGAAGGGACTTATGATAGAAATGAGCAGTTCTTC. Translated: CSVEGTYDRNEQFF.

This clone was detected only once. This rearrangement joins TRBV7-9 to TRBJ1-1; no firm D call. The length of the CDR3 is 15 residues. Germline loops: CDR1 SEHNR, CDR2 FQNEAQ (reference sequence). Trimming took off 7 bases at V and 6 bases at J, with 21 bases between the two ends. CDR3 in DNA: TGTGCCAGCACCAACATCCACCGATCTGTCGCTGAAGCTTTCTTT. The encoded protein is CASTNIHRSVAEAFF.

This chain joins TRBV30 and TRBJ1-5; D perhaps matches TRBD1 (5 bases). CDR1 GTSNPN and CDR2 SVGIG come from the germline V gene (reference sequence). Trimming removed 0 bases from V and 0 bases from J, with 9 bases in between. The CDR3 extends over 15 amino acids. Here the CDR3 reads CAWSVGAASNQPQHF. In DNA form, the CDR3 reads TGTGCCTGGAGTGTAGGGGCAGCTAGCAATCAGCCCCAGCATTTT. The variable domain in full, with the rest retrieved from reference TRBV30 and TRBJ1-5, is SQTIHQWPATLVQPVGSPLSLECTVEGTSNPNLYWYRQAAGRGLQLLFYSVGIGQISSEVPQNLSASRPQDRQFILSSKKLLLSDSGFYLCAWSVGAASNQPQHFGDGTRLSIL.

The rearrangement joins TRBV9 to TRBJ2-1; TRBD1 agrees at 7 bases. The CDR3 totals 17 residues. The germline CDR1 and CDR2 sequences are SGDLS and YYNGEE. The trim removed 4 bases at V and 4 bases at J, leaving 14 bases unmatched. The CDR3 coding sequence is TGTGCCAGCAGCCACCCGAGGGACAGTTCTTTTTACAATGAGCAGTTCTTC. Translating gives CASSHPRDSSFYNEQFF. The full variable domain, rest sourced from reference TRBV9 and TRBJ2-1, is DSGVTQTPKHLITATGQRVTLRCSPRSGDLSVYWYQQSLDQGLQFLIQYYNGEERAKGNILERFSAQQFPDLHSELNLSSLELGDSALYFCASSHPRDSSFYNEQFFGPGTRLTVL.

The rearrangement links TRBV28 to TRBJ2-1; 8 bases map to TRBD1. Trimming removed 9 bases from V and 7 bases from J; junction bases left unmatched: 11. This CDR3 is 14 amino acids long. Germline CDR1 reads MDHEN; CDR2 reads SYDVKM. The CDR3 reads CASFPRTGSNEQFF. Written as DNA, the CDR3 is TGTGCCAGTTTTCCCAGGACAGGGTCGAATGAGCAGTTCTTC.

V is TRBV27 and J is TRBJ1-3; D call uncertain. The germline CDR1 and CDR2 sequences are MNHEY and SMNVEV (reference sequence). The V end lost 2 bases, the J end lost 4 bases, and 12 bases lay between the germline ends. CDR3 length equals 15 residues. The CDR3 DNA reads TGTGCCAGCAGTTTAACGCGCGGAGGAGGAAACACCATATATTTT. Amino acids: CASSLTRGGGNTIYF.

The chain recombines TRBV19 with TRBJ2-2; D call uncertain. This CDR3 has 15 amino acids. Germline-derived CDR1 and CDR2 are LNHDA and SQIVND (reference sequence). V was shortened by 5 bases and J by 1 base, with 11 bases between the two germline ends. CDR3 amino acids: CASSRSSLNTGELFF. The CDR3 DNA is TGTGCCAGTAGTCGGAGTAGCTTGAACACCGGGGAGCTGTTTTTT. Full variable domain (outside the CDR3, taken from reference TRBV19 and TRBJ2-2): DGGITQSPKYLFRKEGQNVTLSCEQNLNHDAMYWYRQDPGQGLRLIYYSQIVNDFQKGDIAEGYSVSREKKESFPLTVTSAQKNPTAFYLCASSRSSLNTGELFFGEGSRLTVL.

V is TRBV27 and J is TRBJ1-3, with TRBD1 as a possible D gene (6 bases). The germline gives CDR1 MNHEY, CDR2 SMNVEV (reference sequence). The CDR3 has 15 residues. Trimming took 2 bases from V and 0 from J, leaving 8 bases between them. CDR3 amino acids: CASSLTGYSGNTIYF. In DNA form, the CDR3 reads TGTGCCAGCAGTTTAACAGGGTACTCTGGAAACACCATATATTTT.

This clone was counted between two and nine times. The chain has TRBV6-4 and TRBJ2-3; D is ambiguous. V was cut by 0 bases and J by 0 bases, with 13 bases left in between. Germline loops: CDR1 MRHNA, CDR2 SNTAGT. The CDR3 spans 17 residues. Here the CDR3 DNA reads TGTGCCAGCAGTGACTCGCCGGTAGCTGGTAGCACAGATACGCAGTATTTT. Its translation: CASSDSPVAGSTDTQYF.

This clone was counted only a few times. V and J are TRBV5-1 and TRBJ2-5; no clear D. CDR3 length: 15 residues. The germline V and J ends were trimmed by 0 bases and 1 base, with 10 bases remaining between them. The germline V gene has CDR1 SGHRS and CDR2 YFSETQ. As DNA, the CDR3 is TGCGCCAGCAGCTTGGACGGAGCTCTCCAAGAGACCCAGTACTTC. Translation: CASSLDGALQETQYF.

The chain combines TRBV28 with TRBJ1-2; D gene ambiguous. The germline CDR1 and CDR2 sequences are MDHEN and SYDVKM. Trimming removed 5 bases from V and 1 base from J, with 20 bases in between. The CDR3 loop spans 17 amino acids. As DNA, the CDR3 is TGTGCCAGCAGTCCGACCCTGGACGAGGGTGTTAACTATGGCTACACCTTC. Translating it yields CASSPTLDEGVNYGYTF.

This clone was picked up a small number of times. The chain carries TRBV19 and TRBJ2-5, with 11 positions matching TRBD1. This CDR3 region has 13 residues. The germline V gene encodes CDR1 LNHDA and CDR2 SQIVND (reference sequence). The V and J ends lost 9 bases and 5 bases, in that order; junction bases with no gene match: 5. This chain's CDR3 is CASSGQGGETQYF. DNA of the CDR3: TGTGCCAGCTCGGGACAGGGGGGGGAGACCCAGTACTTC.

The CDR3: CASSSTDRDQETQYF. CDR3 in DNA: TGTGCCAGCAGTTCAACGGACAGGGACCAAGAGACCCAGTACTTC. The chain has TRBV6-6 and TRBJ2-5, with 8 bases matching TRBD1. Germline CDR1 is MNHNY and CDR2 is SVGAGI (reference sequence). This CDR3 comprises 15 residues. V lost 4 bases and J lost 0; bases outside the gene matches: 4.

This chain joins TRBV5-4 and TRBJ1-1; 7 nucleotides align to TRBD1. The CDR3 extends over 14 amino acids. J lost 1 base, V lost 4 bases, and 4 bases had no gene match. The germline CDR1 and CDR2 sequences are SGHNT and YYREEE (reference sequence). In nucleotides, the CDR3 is TGTGCCAGCAGCCAGGGACAGACGAACACTGAAGCTTTCTTT. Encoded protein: CASSQGQTNTEAFF.

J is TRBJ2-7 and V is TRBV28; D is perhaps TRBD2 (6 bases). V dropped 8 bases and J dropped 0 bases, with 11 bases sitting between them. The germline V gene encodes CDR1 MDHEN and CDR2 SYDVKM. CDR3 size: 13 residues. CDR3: CASLTSPSYEQYF. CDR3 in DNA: TGTGCCAGCCTAACTAGCCCCTCCTACGAGCAGTACTTC.

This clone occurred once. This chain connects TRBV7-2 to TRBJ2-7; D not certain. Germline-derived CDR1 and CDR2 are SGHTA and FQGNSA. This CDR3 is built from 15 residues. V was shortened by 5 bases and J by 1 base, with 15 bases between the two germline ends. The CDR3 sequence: CASSRLAATSYEQYF. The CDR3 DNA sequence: TGTGCCAGCAGCCGGTTGGCGGCAACTTCCTACGAGCAGTACTTC. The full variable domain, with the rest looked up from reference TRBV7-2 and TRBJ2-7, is GAGVSQSPSNKVTEKGKDVELRCDPISGHTALYWYRQSLGQGLEFLIYFQGNSAPDKSGLPSDRFSAERTGGSVSTLTIQRTQQEDSAVYLCASSRLAATSYEQYFGPGTRLTVT.

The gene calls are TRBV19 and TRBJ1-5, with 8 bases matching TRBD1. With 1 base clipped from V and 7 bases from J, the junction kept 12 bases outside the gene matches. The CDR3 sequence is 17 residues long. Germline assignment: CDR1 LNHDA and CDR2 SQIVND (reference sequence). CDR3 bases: TGTGCCAGTAGTATAGGGCTGGACAGGGCCCCATGGCAGCCCCAGCATTTT. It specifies CASSIGLDRAPWQPQHF. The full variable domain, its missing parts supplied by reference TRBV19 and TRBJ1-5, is DGGITQSPKYLFRKEGQNVTLSCEQNLNHDAMYWYRQDPGQGLRLIYYSQIVNDFQKGDIAEGYSVSREKKESFPLTVTSAQKNPTAFYLCASSIGLDRAPWQPQHFGDGTRLSIL.

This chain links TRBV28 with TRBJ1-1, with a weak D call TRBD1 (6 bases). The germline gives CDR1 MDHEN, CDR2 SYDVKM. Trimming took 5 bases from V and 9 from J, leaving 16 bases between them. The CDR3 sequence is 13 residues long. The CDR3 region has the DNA TGTGCCAGCAGTAATTCCGGACAGCGTAAAGCTTTCTTT. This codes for CASSNSGQRKAFF.

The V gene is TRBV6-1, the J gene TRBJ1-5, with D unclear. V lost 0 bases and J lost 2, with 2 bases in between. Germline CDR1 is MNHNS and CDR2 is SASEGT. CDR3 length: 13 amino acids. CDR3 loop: CASSEAGNQPQHF. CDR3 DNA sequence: TGTGCCAGCAGTGAAGCCGGCAATCAGCCCCAGCATTTT.

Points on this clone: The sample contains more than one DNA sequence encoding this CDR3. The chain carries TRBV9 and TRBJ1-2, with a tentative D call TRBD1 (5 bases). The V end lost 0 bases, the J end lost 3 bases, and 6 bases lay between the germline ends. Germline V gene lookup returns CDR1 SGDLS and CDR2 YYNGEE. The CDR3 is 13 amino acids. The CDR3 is CASSVGGDYGYTF. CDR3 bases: TGTGCCAGCAGCGTAGGGGGGGACTATGGCTACACCTTC. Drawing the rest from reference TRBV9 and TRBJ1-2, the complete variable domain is DSGVTQTPKHLITATGQRVTLRCSPRSGDLSVYWYQQSLDQGLQFLIQYYNGEERAKGNILERFSAQQFPDLHSELNLSSLELGDSALYFCASSVGGDYGYTFGSGTRLTVV.

The CDR3 spells CASSLTGANYGYTF. CDR3 nucleotide sequence: TGTGCCAGCAGCTTAACAGGGGCTAACTATGGCTACACCTTC. The chain links TRBV7-2 to TRBJ1-2; 7 nucleotides agree with TRBD1. Per germline, CDR1 SGHTA and CDR2 FQGNSA. The V segment lost 2 bases and the J segment 0 bases; nucleotides outside the gene matches: 0. The CDR3 length is 14 residues.

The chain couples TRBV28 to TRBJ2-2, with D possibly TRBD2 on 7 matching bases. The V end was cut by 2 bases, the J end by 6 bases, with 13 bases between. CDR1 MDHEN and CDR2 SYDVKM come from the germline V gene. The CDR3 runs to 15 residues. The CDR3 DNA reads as TGTGCCAGCAGTTTAGGGGGGGCGGTGGCCGGGGAGCTGTTTTTT. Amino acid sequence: CASSLGGAVAGELFF.

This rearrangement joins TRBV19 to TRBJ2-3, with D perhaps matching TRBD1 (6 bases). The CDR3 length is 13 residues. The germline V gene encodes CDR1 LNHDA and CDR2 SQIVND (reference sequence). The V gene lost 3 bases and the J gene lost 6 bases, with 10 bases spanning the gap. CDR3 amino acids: CASSMGRGDTQYF. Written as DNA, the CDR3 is TGTGCCAGTAGTATGGGCAGGGGCGATACGCAGTATTTT. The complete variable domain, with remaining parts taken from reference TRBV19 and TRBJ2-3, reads DGGITQSPKYLFRKEGQNVTLSCEQNLNHDAMYWYRQDPGQGLRLIYYSQIVNDFQKGDIAEGYSVSREKKESFPLTVTSAQKNPTAFYLCASSMGRGDTQYFGPGTRLTVL.

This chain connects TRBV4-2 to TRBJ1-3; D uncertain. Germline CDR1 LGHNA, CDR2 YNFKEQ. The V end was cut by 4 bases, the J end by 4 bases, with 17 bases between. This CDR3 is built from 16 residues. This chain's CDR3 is CASSLYTEILGNTIYF. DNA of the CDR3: TGTGCCAGCAGCCTTTACACGGAGATTCTAGGAAACACCATATATTTT.

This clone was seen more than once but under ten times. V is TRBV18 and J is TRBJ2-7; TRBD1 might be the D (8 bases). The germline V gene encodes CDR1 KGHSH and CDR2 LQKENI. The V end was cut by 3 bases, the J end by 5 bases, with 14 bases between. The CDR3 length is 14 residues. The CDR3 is CASSPGTGGDEQYF. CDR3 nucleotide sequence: TGTGCCAGCTCACCGGGTACAGGGGGGGACGAGCAGTACTTC.